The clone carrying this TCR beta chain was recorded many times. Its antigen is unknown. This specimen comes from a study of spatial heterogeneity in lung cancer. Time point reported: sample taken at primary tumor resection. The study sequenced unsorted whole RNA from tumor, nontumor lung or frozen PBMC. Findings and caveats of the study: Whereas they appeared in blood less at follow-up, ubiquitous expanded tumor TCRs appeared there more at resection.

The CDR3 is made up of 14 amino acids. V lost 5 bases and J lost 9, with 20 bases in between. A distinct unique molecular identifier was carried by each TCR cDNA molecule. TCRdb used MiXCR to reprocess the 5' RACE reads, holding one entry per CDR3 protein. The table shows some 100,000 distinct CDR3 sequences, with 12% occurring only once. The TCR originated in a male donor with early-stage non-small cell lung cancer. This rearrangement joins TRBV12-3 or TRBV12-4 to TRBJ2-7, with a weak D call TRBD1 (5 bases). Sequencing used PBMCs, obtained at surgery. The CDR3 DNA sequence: TGTGCCAGCAGTCCCTCCAGGGAAGGACCACGGCAGTACTTC. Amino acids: CASSPSREGPRQYF.